This T cell receptor beta chain was obtained from a study of blood T cells in healthy people across ages. This clonotype has just a few counts. Its antigen is still unknown. Extraction of total RNA produced a minimum of 6 micrograms from each sample. Deletions cut 6 bases from V and 0 bases from J, with 12 bases between. The CDR3 runs to 15 residues. Germline lookup yields CDR1 SNHLY and CDR2 FYNNEI. Study-wide findings and caveats: Naive CD4+ cells and diversity were both higher in long-lived donors than in aged donors. Estimates based on one million T cells were treated as lower bounds.

Using a J-beta primer mix together with a sample-barcoded 5' primer, a second PCR was run for roughly 7 to 12 cycles. TCRdb processed the 5' RACE reads anew with MiXCR; each CDR3 protein has one entry. The data contain fewer than 900,000 distinct CDR3 sequences, about 40% of them singletons. Sequencing was carried out using blood. V usage is TRBV2 and J usage is TRBJ2-1; D might be TRBD2 (5 bases). The source is a woman aged 55 to 70 in good health. The CDR3 loop is CASSEWSGSYNEQFF. CDR3 sequence (DNA): TGTGCCAGCAGCGAATGGAGCGGCTCCTACAATGAGCAGTTCTTC.